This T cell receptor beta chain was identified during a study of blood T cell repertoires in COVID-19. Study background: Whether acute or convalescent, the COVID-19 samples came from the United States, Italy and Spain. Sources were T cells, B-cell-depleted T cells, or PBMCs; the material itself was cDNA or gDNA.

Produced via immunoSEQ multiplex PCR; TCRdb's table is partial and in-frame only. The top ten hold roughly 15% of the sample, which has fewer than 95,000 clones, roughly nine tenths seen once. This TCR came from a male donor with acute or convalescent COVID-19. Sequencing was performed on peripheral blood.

For the CDR3, the DNA is TGTGCCAGCAGCCGTACAGGGGGCGCTTACGAGCAGTACTTC. It translates to CASSRTGGAYEQYF. The J gene is TRBJ2-7, the V gene TRBV9; 9 bases are a match to TRBD1. Germline V gene data show CDR1 as SGDLS and CDR2 as YYNGEE. V was clipped by 4 bases and J by 4 bases; unmatched bases: 6. This CDR3 region has 14 residues.